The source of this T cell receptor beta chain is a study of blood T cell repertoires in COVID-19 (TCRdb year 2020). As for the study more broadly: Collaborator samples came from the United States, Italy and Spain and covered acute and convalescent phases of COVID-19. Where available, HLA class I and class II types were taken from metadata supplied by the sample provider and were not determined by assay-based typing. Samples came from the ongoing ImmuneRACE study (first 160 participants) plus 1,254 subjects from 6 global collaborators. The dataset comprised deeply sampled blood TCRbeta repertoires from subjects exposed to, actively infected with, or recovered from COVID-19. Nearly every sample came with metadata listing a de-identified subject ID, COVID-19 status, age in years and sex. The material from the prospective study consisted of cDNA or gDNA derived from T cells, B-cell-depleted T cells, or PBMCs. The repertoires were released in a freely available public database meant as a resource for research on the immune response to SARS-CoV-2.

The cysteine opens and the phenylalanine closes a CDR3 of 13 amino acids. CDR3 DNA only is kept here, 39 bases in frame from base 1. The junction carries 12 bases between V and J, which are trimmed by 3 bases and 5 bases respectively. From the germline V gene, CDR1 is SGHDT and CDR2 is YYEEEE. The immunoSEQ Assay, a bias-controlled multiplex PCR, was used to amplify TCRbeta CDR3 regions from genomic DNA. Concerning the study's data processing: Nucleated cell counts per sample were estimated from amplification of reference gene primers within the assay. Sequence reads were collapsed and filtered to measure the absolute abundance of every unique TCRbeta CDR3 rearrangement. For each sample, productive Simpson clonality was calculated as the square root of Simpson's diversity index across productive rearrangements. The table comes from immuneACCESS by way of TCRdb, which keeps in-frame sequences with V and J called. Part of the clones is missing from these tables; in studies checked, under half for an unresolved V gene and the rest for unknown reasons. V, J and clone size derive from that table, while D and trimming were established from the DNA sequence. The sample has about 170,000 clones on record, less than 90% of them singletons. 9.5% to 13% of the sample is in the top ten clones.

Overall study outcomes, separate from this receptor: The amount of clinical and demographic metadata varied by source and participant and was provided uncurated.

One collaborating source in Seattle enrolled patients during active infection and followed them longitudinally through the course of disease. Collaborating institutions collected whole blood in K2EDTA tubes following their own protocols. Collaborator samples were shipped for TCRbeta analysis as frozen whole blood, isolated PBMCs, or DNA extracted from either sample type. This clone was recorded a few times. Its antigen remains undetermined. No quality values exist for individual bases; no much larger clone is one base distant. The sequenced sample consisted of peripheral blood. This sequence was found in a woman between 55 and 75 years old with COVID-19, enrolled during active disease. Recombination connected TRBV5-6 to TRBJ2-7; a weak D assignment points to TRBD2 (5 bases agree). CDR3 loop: CASSSLFGDEQYF. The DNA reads TGTGCCAGCAGCTCCCTATTCGGGGACGAGCAGTACTTC.